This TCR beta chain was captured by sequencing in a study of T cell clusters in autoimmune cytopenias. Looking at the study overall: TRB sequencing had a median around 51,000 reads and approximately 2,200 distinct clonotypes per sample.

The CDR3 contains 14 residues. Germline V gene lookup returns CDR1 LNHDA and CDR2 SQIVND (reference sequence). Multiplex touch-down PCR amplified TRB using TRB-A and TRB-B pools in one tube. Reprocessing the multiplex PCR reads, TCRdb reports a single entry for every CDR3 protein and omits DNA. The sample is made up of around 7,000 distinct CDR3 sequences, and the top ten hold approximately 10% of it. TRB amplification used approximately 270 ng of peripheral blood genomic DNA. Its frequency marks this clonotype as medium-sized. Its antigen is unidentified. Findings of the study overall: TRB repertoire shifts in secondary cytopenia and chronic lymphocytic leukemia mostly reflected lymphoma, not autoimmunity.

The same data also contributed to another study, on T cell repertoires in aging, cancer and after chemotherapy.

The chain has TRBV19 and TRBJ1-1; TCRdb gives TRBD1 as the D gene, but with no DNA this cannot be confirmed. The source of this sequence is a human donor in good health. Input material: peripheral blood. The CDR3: CASSMLTGFTEAFF.